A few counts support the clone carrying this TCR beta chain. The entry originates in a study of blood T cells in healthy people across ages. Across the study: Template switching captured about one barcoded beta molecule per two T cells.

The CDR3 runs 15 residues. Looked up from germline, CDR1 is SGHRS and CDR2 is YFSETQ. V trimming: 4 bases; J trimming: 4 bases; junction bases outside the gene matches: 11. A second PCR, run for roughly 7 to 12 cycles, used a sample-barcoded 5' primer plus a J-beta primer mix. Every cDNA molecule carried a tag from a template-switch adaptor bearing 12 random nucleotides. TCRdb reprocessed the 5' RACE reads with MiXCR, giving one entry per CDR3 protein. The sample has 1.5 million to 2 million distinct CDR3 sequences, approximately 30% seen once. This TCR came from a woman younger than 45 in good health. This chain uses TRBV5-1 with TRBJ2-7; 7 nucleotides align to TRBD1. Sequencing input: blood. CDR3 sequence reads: CASSPDRSTAYEQYF. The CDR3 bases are TGCGCCAGCAGCCCGGACAGGTCAACGGCTTACGAGCAGTACTTC.